The entry that follows covers one T cell receptor (beta chain) sequence. This record comes from a study of blood T cell repertoires in COVID-19. The CDR3 consists of 15 residues. Trimming pared 5 bases from V and 4 bases from J, leaving 17 bases between. Germline CDR1 reads SEHNR; CDR2 reads FQNEAQ (reference sequence). Clones were read by immunoSEQ multiplex PCR, and TCRdb kept only the in-frame ones, dropping some. There are almost 250,000 clones in the sample; around nine tenths occur only once, and 1.5% to 2% lies in the top ten. The gene calls are TRBV7-9 and TRBJ1-1; maybe TRBD1 (5 bases). This receptor was taken from an older woman who had recovered from COVID-19. Source material: peripheral blood. The CDR3 reads CASSRDGGLVTEAFF. Here the CDR3 DNA reads TGTGCCAGCAGCCGCGACGGGGGTTTGGTCACTGAAGCTTTCTTT. The whole variable domain, remainder taken from reference TRBV7-9 and TRBJ1-1, is DTGVSQNPRHKITKRGQNVTFRCDPISEHNRLYWYRQTLGQGPEFLTYFQNEAQLEKSRLLSDRFSAERPKGSFSTLEIQRTEQGDSAMYLCASSRDGGLVTEAFFGQGTRLTVV.